This T cell receptor (beta chain) emerged from a study of blood T cell repertoires in COVID-19. Under the authors' procedure: Quantification of nucleated cells was approximated via reference gene primer amplification. TCRdb keeps only in-frame clones here, not all; method: immunoSEQ multiplex PCR. The V and J calls and the clone size are those of that table, but D and trimming were determined from the DNA. The top ten clones hold approximately 1.5% of a sample with 140,000 to 150,000 clones, approximately 89% of them seen once. There are 15 residues in the CDR3. Trimming cost V 5 bases and J 8 bases; bases outside gene matches: 13. Per germline, CDR1 LNHDA and CDR2 SQIVND (reference sequence).

The chain is built from TRBV19 and TRBJ1-2, with 8 positions matching TRBD1. The sequenced material came from peripheral blood. The origin of this receptor is a woman in her forties or fifties with acute or convalescent COVID-19. The CDR3 is CASSPHSGQGEGYTF. Here the CDR3 DNA reads TGTGCCAGTAGTCCCCATAGCGGACAGGGAGAAGGCTACACCTTC.